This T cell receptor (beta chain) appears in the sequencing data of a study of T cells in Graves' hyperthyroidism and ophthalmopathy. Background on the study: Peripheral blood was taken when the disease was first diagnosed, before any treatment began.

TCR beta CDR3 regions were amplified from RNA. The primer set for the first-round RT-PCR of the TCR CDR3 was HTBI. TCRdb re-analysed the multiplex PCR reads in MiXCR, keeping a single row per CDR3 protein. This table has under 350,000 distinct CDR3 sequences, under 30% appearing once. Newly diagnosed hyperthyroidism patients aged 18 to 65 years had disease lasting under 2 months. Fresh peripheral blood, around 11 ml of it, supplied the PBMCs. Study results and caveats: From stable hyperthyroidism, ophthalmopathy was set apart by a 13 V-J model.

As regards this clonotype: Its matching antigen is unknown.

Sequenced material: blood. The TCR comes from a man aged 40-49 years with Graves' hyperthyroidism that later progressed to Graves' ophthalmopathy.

The CDR3: CSARAYRTGQKGWDTEAFF. In DNA form, the CDR3 reads TGCAGTGCTAGAGCTTACAGGACAGGTCAAAAAGGATGGGACACTGAAGCTTTCTTT. The chain uses TRBV20-1 and TRBJ1-1; 7 nucleotides line up with TRBD1. V lost 1 base, J lost 3 bases, and 20 bases stayed unmatched. Looked up from germline, CDR1 is DFQATT and CDR2 is SNEGSKA (reference sequence). The CDR3 sequence is 19 residues long.